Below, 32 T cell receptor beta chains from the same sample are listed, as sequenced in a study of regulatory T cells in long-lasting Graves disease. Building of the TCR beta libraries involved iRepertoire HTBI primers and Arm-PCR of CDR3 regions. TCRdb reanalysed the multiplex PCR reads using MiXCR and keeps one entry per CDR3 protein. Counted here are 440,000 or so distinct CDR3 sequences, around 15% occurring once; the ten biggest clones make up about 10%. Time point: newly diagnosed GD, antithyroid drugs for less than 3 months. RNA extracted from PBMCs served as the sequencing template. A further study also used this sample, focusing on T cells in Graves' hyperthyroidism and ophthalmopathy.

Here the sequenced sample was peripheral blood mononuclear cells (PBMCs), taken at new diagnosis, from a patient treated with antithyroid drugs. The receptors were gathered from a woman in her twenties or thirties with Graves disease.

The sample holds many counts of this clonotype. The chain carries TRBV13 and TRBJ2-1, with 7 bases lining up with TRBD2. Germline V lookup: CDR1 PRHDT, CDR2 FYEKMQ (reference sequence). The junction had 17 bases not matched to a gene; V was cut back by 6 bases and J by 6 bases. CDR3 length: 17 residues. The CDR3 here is CASSLPGGAGEGNEQFF. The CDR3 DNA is TGTGCCAGCAGTTTGCCGGGCGGGGCGGGAGAGGGCAATGAGCAGTTCTTC.

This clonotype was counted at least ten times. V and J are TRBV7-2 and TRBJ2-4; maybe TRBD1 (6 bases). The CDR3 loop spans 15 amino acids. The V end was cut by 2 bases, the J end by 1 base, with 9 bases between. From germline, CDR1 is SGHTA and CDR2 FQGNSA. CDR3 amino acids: CASSLYGQAKNIQYF. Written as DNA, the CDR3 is TGTGCCAGCAGCTTATACGGACAGGCCAAAAACATTCAGTACTTC.

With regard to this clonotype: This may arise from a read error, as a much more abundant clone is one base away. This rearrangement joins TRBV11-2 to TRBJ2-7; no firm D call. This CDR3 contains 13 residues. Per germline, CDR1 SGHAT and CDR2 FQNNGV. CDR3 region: CATSFDRLREQYF. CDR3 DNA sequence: TGTGCCACCAGCTTTGACCGACTTCGCGAGCAGTACTTC.

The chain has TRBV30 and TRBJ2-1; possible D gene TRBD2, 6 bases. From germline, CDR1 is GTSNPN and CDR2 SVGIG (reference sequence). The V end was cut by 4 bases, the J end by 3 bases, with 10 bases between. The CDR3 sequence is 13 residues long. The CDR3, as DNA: TGTGCCTGGACGACGGGACTCTACAATGAGCAGTTCTTC. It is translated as CAWTTGLYNEQFF.

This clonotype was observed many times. The CDR3 DNA reads TGTGCCAGCAAAAGGACTAGGTCACAGTTCTTC. It yields the protein CASKRTRSQFF. The chain links TRBV12-3 or TRBV12-4 to TRBJ2-1, with 7 bases aligning to TRBD2. J lost 13 bases, V lost 7 bases, and 7 bases had no gene match. The CDR3 totals 11 residues.

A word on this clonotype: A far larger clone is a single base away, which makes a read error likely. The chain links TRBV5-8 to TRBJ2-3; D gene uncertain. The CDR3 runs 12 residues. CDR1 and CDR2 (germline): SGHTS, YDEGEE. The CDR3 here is CASGLSTDTQYF. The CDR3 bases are TGTGCCAGCGGCTTAAGCACAGATACGCAGTATTTT.

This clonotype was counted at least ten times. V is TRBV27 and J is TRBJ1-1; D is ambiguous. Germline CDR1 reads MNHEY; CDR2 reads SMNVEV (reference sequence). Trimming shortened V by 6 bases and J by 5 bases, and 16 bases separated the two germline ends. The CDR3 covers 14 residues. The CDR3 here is CASSLLGSGTEAFF. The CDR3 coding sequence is TGTGCCAGCAGCCTGTTGGGGTCGGGGACTGAAGCTTTCTTT.

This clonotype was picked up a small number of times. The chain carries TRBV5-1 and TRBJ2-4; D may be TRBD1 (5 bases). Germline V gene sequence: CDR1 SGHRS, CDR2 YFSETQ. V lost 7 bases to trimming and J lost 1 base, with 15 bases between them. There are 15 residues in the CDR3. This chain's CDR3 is CASERGLGAKNIQYF. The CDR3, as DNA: TGCGCCAGCGAAAGGGGCCTGGGGGCCAAAAACATTCAGTACTTC.

CDR3 sequence (DNA): TGTGCCAGCAGGGCTAGCCCTAACACCGGGGAGCTGTTTTTT. This encodes CASRASPNTGELFF. The chain recombines TRBV7-3 with TRBJ2-2; maybe TRBD2 (5 bases). CDR1 SGHTA and CDR2 FQGTGA come from the germline V gene. V was clipped by 6 bases and J by 2 bases, with 10 bases between them. This CDR3 is 14 amino acids long.

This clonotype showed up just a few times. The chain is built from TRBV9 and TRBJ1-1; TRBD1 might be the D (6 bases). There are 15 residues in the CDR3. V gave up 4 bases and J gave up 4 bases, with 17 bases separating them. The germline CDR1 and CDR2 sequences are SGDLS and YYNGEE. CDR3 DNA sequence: TGTGCCAGCAGCCCCCAAGGGGGGGCTAGCACTGAAGCTTTCTTT. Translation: CASSPQGGASTEAFF. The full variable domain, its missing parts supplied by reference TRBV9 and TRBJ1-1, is DSGVTQTPKHLITATGQRVTLRCSPRSGDLSVYWYQQSLDQGLQFLIQYYNGEERAKGNILERFSAQQFPDLHSELNLSSLELGDSALYFCASSPQGGASTEAFFGQGTRLTVV.

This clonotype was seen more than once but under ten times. The CDR3 coding sequence is TGTGCCAGTAGTCTCCGCGCCAGGGGGTACGGTAGCAATCAGCCCCAGCATTTT. Protein product: CASSLRARGYGSNQPQHF. The V call is TRBV19, the J call TRBJ1-5, with 7 bases fitting TRBD1. Germline CDR1 reads LNHDA; CDR2 reads SQIVND (reference sequence). The CDR3 is 18 amino acids. J lost 0 bases, V lost 5 bases, and 13 bases had no gene match.

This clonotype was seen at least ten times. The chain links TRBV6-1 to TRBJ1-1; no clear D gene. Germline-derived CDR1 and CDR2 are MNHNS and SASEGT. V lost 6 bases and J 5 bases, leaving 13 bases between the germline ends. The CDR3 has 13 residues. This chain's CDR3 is CASSYGRFTEAFF. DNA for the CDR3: TGTGCCAGCAGCTATGGGCGGTTTACTGAAGCTTTCTTT.

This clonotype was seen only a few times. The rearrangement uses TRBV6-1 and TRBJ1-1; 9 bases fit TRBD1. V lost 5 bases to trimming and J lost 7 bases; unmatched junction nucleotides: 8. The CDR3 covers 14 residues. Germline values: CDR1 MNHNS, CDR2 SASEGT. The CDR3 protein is CASSRQGGTGEAFF. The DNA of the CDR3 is TGTGCCAGCAGTAGACAGGGGGGTACCGGTGAAGCTTTCTTT.

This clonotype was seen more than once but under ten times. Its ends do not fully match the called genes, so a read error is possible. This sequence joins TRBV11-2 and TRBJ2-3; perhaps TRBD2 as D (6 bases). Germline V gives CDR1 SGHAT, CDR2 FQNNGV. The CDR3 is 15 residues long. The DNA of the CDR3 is TGCGCCAGCAGCCAAGACCAGACTAGAACAGATACGCAGTATTTT. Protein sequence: CASSQDQTRTDTQYF. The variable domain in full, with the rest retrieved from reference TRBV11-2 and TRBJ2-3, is EAGVAQSPRYKIIEKRQSVAFWCNPISGHATLYWYQQILGQGPKLLIQFQNNGVVDDSQLPKDRFSAERLKGVDSTLKIQPAKLEDSAVYLCASSQDQTRTDTQYFGPGTRLTVL.

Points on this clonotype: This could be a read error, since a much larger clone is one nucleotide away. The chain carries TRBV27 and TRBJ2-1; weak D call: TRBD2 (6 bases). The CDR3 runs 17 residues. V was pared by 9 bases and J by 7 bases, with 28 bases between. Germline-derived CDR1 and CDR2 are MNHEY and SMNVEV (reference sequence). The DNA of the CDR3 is TGTGCCAGTCGACACCCCTCCCTGGGAGGTCCGGGGAATGAGCAGTTCTTC. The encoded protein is CASRHPSLGGPGNEQFF.

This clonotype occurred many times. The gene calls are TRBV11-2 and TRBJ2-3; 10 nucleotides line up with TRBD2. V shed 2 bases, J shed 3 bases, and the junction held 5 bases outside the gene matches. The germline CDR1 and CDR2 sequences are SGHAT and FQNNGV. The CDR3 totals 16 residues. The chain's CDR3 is CASSLRLAGGTDTQYF. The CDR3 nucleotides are TGTGCCAGCAGCTTAAGACTAGCGGGCGGGACAGATACGCAGTATTTT.

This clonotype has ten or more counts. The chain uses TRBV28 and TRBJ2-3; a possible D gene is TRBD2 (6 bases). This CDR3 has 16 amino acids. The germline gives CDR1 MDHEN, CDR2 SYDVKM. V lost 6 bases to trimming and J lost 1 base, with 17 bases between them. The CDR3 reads CASSSHGTPGTDTQYF. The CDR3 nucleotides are TGTGCCAGCAGCAGCCACGGGACTCCAGGCACAGATACGCAGTATTTT.

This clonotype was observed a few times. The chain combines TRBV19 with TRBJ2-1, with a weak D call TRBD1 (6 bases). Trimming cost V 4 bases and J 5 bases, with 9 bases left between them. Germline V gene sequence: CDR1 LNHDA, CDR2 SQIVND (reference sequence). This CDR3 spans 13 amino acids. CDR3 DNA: TGTGCCAGTAGTAGAAACAGGGACAATGAGCAGTTCTTC. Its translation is CASSRNRDNEQFF. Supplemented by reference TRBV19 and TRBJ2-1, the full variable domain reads DGGITQSPKYLFRKEGQNVTLSCEQNLNHDAMYWYRQDPGQGLRLIYYSQIVNDFQKGDIAEGYSVSREKKESFPLTVTSAQKNPTAFYLCASSRNRDNEQFFGPGTRLTVL.

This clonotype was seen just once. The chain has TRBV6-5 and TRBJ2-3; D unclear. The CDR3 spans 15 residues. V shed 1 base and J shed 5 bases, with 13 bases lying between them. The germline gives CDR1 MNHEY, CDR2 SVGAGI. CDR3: CASSYYPGGGDTQYF. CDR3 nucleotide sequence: TGTGCCAGCAGTTACTACCCCGGCGGCGGAGATACGCAGTATTTT.

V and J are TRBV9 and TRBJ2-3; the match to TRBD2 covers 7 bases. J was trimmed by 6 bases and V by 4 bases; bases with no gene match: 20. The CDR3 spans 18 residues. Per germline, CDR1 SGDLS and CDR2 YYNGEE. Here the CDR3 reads CASSPPGGSGSRWDTQYF. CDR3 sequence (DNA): TGTGCCAGCAGCCCCCCTGGGGGTAGCGGGTCTAGATGGGATACGCAGTATTTT. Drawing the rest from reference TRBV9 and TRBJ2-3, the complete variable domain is DSGVTQTPKHLITATGQRVTLRCSPRSGDLSVYWYQQSLDQGLQFLIQYYNGEERAKGNILERFSAQQFPDLHSELNLSSLELGDSALYFCASSPPGGSGSRWDTQYFGPGTRLTVL.

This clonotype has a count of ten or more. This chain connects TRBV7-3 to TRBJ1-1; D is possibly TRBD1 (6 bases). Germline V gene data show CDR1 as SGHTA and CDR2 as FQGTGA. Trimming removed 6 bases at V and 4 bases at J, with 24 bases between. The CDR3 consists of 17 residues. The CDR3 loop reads CASRQPPGTQLSTEAFF. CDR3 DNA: TGTGCCAGCAGACAACCACCGGGGACACAACTAAGCACTGAAGCTTTCTTT. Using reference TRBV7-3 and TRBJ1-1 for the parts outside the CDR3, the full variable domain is GAGVSQTPSNKVTEKGKYVELRCDPISGHTALYWYRQSLGQGPEFLIYFQGTGAADDSGLPNDRFFAVRPEGSVSTLKIQRTERGDSAVYLCASRQPPGTQLSTEAFFGQGTRLTVV.

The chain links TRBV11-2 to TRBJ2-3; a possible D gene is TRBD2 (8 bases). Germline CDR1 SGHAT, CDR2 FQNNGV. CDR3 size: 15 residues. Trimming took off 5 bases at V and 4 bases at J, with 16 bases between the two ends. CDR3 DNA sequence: TGTGCCAGCAGCCTCGGGAGGGGGCGTGCAGATACGCAGTATTTT. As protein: CASSLGRGRADTQYF. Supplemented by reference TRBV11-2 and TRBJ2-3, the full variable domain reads EAGVAQSPRYKIIEKRQSVAFWCNPISGHATLYWYQQILGQGPKLLIQFQNNGVVDDSQLPKDRFSAERLKGVDSTLKIQPAKLEDSAVYLCASSLGRGRADTQYFGPGTRLTVL.

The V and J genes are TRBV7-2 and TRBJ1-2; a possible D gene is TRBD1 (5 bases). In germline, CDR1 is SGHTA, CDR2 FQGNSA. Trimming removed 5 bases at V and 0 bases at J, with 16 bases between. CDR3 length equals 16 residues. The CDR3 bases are TGTGCCAGCAGCCCCGCAGGGCAGGGAGCTAACTATGGCTACACCTTC. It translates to CASSPAGQGANYGYTF.

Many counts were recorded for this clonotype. CDR3 loop: CSVARDESTDTQYF. As DNA, the CDR3 is TGCAGCGTCGCCCGGGACGAGAGCACAGATACGCAGTATTTT. The rearrangement joins TRBV29-1 to TRBJ2-3, with D perhaps matching TRBD1 or TRBD2 (5 bases each). The CDR3 sequence is 14 residues long. V lost 6 bases and J 0 bases, leaving 13 bases between the germline ends. Germline V gene sequence: CDR1 SQVTM, CDR2 ANQGSEA.

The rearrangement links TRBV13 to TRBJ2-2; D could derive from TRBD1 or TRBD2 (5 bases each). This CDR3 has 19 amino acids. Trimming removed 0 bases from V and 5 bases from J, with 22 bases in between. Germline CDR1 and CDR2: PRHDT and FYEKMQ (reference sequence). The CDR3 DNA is TGTGCCAGCAGCTTAGGCGACCTCTTAGGGGACGCGAGGACCGGGGAGCTGTTTTTT. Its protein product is CASSLGDLLGDARTGELFF.

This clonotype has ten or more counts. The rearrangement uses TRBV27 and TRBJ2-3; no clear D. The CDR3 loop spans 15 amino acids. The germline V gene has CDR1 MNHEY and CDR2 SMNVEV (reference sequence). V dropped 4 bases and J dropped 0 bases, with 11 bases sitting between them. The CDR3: CASSSPSISTDTQYF. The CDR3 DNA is TGTGCCAGCAGTTCCCCCTCCATTAGCACAGATACGCAGTATTTT.

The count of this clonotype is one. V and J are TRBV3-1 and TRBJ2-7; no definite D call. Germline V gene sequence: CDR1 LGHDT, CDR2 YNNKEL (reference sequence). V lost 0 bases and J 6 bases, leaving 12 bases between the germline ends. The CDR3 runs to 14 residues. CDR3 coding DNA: TGTGCCAGCAGCCAAGATAATTTTAAGTCCGAGCAGTACTTC. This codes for CASSQDNFKSEQYF.

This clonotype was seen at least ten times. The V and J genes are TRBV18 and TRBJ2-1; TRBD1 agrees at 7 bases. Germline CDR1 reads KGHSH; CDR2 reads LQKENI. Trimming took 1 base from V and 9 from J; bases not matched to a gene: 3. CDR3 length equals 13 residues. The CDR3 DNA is TGTGCCAGCTCACCACAGGGGGCAGGTGAGCAGTTCTTC. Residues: CASSPQGAGEQFF. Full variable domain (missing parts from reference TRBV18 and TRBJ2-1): NAGVMQNPRHLVRRRGQEARLRCSPMKGHSHVYWYRQLPEEGLKFMVYLQKENIIDESGMPKERFSAEFPKEGPSILRIQQVVRGDSAAYFCASSPQGAGEQFFGPGTRLTVL.

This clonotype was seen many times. The CDR3 region is CASSLGVTSWVVNEQFF. In DNA, the CDR3 is TGTGCCAGCAGCTTAGGGGTGACTAGCTGGGTGGTGAATGAGCAGTTCTTC. The rearrangement joins TRBV7-6 to TRBJ2-1; 7 nucleotides agree with TRBD2. CDR3 length: 17 residues. The V gene end was trimmed by 1 base and the J gene end by 7 bases; junction bases not matched to a gene: 13. CDR1 is SGHVS, CDR2 FNYEAQ, per germline. Supplemented by reference TRBV7-6 and TRBJ2-1, the full variable domain reads GAGVSQSPRYKVTKRGQDVALRCDPISGHVSLYWYRQALGQGPEFLTYFNYEAQQDKSGLPNDRFSAERPEGSISTLTIQRTEQRDSAMYRCASSLGVTSWVVNEQFFGPGTRLTVL.

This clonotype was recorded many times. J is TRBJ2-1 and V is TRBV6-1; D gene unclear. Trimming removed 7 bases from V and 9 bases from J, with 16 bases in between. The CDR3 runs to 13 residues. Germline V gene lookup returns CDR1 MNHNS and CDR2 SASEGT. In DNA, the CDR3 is TGTGCCAGCATGATAGCCGCCTTAAGTGAGCAGTTCTTC. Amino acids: CASMIAALSEQFF.

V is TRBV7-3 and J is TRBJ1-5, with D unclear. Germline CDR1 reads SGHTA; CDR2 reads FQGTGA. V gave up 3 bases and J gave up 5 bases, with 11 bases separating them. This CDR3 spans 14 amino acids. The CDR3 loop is CASSLYLFHQPQHF. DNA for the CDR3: TGTGCCAGCAGCTTGTATTTGTTCCATCAGCCCCAGCATTTT.

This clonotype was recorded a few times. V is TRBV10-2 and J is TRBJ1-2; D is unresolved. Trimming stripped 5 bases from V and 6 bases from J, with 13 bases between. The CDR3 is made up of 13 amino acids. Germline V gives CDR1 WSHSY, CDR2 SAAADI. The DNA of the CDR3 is TGCGCCAGCAGTCCGACCGGTTGGAATGGCTACACCTTC. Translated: CASSPTGWNGYTF.